The 18 T cell receptor beta chains below were found in one sample sequenced in a study of cytomegalovirus exposure and HLA in healthy donors. With 60 Vbeta and 13 Jbeta primers, the PCR was carried out. The protocol was immunoSEQ multiplex PCR, while the TCRdb copy is restricted to in-frame clones and leaves out a portion. This repertoire shows roughly 78,000 clones, around 70% found once; its top ten account for about 20%. The specimen was PBMCs. The receptors here all came from a man aged 40-49 years in good health and CMV-seropositive.

CDR3 sequence reads: CASRRLAGVNEQFF. The DNA of the CDR3 is TGTGCCAGTAGGAGACTAGCGGGGGTCAATGAGCAGTTCTTC. The gene calls are TRBV19 and TRBJ2-1, with TRBD2 matching 12 bases. The germline V gene has CDR1 LNHDA and CDR2 SQIVND (reference sequence). The CDR3 has 14 residues. Trimming at V came to 6 bases and at J to 6 bases, leaving 3 bases not matched to a gene.

This clone has only one observation. V usage is TRBV13 and J usage is TRBJ2-1; tentative D call: TRBD2 (6 bases). CDR1 and CDR2 from the germline V gene are PRHDT and FYEKMQ (reference sequence). Deletions cut 5 bases from V and 1 base from J, with 15 bases between. This CDR3 has 16 amino acids. The CDR3 nucleotides read TGTGCCAGCAGCCCACACGGGGGAAGATCCTACAATGAGCAGTTCTTC. Amino acid sequence: CASSPHGGRSYNEQFF.

This rearrangement joins TRBV10-1 to TRBJ1-3; D remains unclear. The CDR3 loop spans 17 amino acids. V was cut by 3 bases and J by 0 bases, with 15 bases left in between. Germline V gene sequence: CDR1 WNHNN, CDR2 SYGVQD (reference sequence). The chain's CDR3 is CASSEGGTSYSGNTIYF. The CDR3 nucleotides are TGCGCCAGCAGTGAAGGAGGCACCTCTTACTCTGGAAACACCATATATTTT.

This clone was counted a few times. The gene calls are TRBV6-4 and TRBJ2-1; 7 positions agree with TRBD2. V was clipped by 5 bases and J by 4 bases; unmatched bases: 2. The CDR3 is 13 amino acids. Germline V gene lookup returns CDR1 MRHNA and CDR2 SNTAGT. CDR3 sequence: CASSPGLYNEQFF. CDR3 nucleotide sequence: TGTGCCAGCAGTCCGGGACTATACAATGAGCAGTTCTTC.

As concerns this clone: The same CDR3 is also encoded by other DNA sequences in this sample. The chain combines TRBV7-8 with TRBJ2-7, with TRBD1 matching over 7 bases. V was clipped by 1 base and J by 1 base; unmatched bases: 7. The germline V gene encodes CDR1 SGHVS and CDR2 FQNEAQ. This CDR3 is 16 amino acids long. The CDR3 DNA is TGTGCCAGCAGCTTAGAGGCGAGGGACAGATCCTACGAGCAGTACTTC. Its translation: CASSLEARDRSYEQYF.

This rearrangement joins TRBV6-5 to TRBJ2-1, with 9 bases lining up with TRBD2. This CDR3 has 15 residues. With V trimmed by 2 bases and J by 4 bases, 3 bases remained unmatched. Per the germline V gene, CDR1 is MNHEY and CDR2 is SVGAGI. The CDR3 here is CASSYGLAGYNEQFF. CDR3 DNA sequence: TGTGCCAGCAGTTACGGGCTAGCGGGGTACAATGAGCAGTTCTTC.

This rearrangement joins TRBV5-4 to TRBJ2-1, with D perhaps matching TRBD2 (6 bases). The length of the CDR3 is 14 residues. V lost 5 bases and J 0 bases, leaving 9 bases between the germline ends. The germline gives CDR1 SGHNT, CDR2 YYREEE (reference sequence). CDR3 nucleotide sequence: TGTGCCAGCAGTTTCGGGGGCTCCTACAATGAGCAGTTCTTC. It yields the protein CASSFGGSYNEQFF.

This rearrangement joins TRBV4-3 to TRBJ1-4; 9 positions agree with TRBD1. Germline lookup yields CDR1 LGHNA and CDR2 YSLEER. CDR3 length: 16 amino acids. J lost 8 bases, V lost 0 bases, and 7 bases had no gene match. The chain's CDR3 is CASSQEGGQGGEKLFF. For the CDR3, the DNA is TGCGCCAGCAGCCAAGAGGGGGGACAGGGCGGGGAAAAACTGTTTTTT.

The CDR3 sequence is CASSLGFKRTGGYSNQPQHF. The CDR3 bases are TGTGCCAGCAGTTTAGGCTTCAAGAGGACAGGGGGTTATAGCAATCAGCCCCAGCATTTT. The chain carries TRBV28 and TRBJ1-5; 10 bases are a match to TRBD1. J gave up 0 bases and V 2 bases, and 13 bases lay outside the gene matches. Germline V gives CDR1 MDHEN, CDR2 SYDVKM. The CDR3 is 20 residues long. Full variable domain (outside the CDR3, taken from reference TRBV28 and TRBJ1-5): DVKVTQSSRYLVKRTGEKVFLECVQDMDHENMFWYRQDPGLGLRLIYFSYDVKMKEKGDIPEGYSVSREKKERFSLILESASTNQTSMYLCASSLGFKRTGGYSNQPQHFGDGTRLSIL.

This chain uses TRBV30 with TRBJ2-1; tentative D call: TRBD1 (5 bases). Trimming removed 1 base from V and 4 bases from J, with 20 bases in between. The CDR3 covers 17 residues. CDR1 is GTSNPN, CDR2 SVGIG, per germline (reference sequence). Here the CDR3 reads CAWSEGTGTAWYNEQFF. The DNA for the CDR3 is TGTGCCTGGAGTGAGGGAACAGGCACAGCGTGGTACAATGAGCAGTTCTTC.

This clone was counted once. V usage is TRBV27 and J usage is TRBJ1-6; tentative D call: TRBD1 (6 bases). Deletions cut 5 bases from V and 10 bases from J, with 18 bases between. Looked up from germline, CDR1 is MNHEY and CDR2 is SMNVEV (reference sequence). This CDR3 is 15 amino acids long. CDR3 in amino acids: CASSPTGLGGSPLHF. For the CDR3, the DNA is TGTGCCAGCAGTCCGACAGGTCTCGGTGGATCACCCCTCCACTTT.

J is TRBJ1-5 and V is TRBV19, with 9 bases identical to TRBD1. After removal of 5 bases from V and 5 bases from J, the junction contained 1 base not matched to a gene. The germline V gene has CDR1 LNHDA and CDR2 SQIVND (reference sequence). The CDR3 loop spans 13 amino acids. CDR3 region: CASSGTGHQPQHF. DNA of the CDR3: TGTGCCAGTAGTGGGACAGGGCATCAGCCCCAGCATTTT.

The rearrangement links TRBV4-2 to TRBJ1-2; 8 nucleotides match TRBD1. Germline assignment: CDR1 LGHNA and CDR2 YNFKEQ. This CDR3 spans 16 amino acids. The V and J ends lost 2 bases and 4 bases, in that order; junction bases with no gene match: 9. CDR3 nucleotides: TGTGCCAGCAGCCAACCAGGACAGGGTCGGACCTATGGCTACACCTTC. It yields the protein CASSQPGQGRTYGYTF.

The V gene is TRBV19, the J gene TRBJ2-2, with 9 bases matching TRBD1. J was trimmed by 9 bases and V by 5 bases; bases with no gene match: 10. The CDR3 contains 15 residues. Germline V CDR1 and CDR2: LNHDA, SQIVND (reference sequence). The CDR3 DNA sequence: TGTGCCAGTAGTCTGGGACAGGGAACCTTTCGGGAGCTGTTTTTT. Encoded protein: CASSLGQGTFRELFF.

The V call is TRBV6-1, the J call TRBJ2-5; D call uncertain. Trimming pared 1 base from V and 5 bases from J, leaving 8 bases between. Germline assignment: CDR1 MNHNS and CDR2 SASEGT. The CDR3 runs to 13 residues. The CDR3 loop is CASSEVTVETQYF. CDR3 in DNA: TGTGCCAGCAGTGAAGTAACAGTCGAGACCCAGTACTTC.

This clone was observed a handful of times. The chain employs TRBV27 and TRBJ2-4; TRBD1 aligns across 7 bases. The junction had 4 bases not matched to a gene; V was cut back by 5 bases and J by 3 bases. This CDR3 is 14 amino acids long. CDR1 MNHEY and CDR2 SMNVEV come from the germline V gene (reference sequence). CDR3: CASSPWTGKNIQYF. CDR3 DNA sequence: TGTGCCAGCAGTCCATGGACAGGCAAAAACATTCAGTACTTC.

The V call is TRBV6-5, the J call TRBJ2-1; possibly TRBD2 for D (5 bases). The CDR3 sequence is 15 residues long. CDR1 is MNHEY, CDR2 SVGAGI, per germline. Deletions cut 6 bases from V and 0 bases from J, with 12 bases between. CDR3 DNA sequence: TGTGCCAGCAGCGCAGCTAGCTTCTCCTACAATGAGCAGTTCTTC. Residues: CASSAASFSYNEQFF.

Comments on this clone: The junction departs from the called germline gene at one end, perhaps through a read error. The chain recombines TRBV11-3 with TRBJ2-7, with D possibly TRBD1 on 6 matching bases. Germline V lookup: CDR1 SGHNT, CDR2 YENEEA. The CDR3 has 14 amino acids. The CDR3 region has the DNA TGTGCCAGCAGCTTAGAGCAAGCGTCGGACAGTCTACTTTTC. Protein product: CASSLEQASDSLLF.